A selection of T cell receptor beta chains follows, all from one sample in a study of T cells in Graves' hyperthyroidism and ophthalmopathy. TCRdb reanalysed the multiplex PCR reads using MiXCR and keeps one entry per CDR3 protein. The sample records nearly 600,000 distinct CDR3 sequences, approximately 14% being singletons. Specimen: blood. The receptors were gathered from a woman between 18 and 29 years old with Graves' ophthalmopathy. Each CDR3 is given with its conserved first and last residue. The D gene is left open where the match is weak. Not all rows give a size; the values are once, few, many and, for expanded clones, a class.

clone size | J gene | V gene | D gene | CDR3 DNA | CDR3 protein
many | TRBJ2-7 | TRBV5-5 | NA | TGTGCCAGCAGCTTGGGACTCCAAAAGGCCGAGCAGTACTTC | CASSLGLQKAEQYF
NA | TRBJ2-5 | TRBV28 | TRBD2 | TGTGCCAGCAGTTTAACCGGACTAGCGGGAGCAGAGACCCAGTACTTC | CASSLTGLAGAETQYF
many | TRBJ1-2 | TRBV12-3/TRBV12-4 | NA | TGTGCCAGCAGTTCCCTACAGGGCCGTGGCTACACCTTC | CASSSLQGRGYTF
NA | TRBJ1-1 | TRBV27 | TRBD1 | TGTGCCAGCAGTCCGGGACAGATTAACACTGAAGCTTTCTTT | CASSPGQINTEAFF
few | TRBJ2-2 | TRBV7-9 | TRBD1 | TGTGCCAGCAGCTTCGAAGGCCAGGGGGCTGGCGGGGAGCTGTTTTTT | CASSFEGQGAGGELFF
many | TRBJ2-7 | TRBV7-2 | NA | TGTGCCAGCAGCTTTATCCCGACAGAAGGGCAGTACTTC | CASSFIPTEGQYF
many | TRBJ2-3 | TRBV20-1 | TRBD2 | TGCAGTGCTAGGACGAGCGGGAGGGCCAGTATCACAGATACGCAGTATTTT | CSARTSGRASITDTQYF
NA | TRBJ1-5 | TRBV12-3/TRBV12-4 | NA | TGTGCCAGCAGTTTAGAAGCATATAGCAATCAGCCCCAGCATTTT | CASSLEAYSNQPQHF
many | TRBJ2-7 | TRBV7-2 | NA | TGTGCCAGCAGCCCCCGAGGGGTGGCTACCTACGAGCAGTACTTC | CASSPRGVATYEQYF
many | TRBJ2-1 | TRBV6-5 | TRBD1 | TGTGCCAGCAGACACGGACAGGGGACCGAATATGAGCAGTTCTTC | CASRHGQGTEYEQFF
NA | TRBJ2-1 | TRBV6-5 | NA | TGTGCCAGCAGTTACCCGTACGGGAGAGTCGATGAGCAGTTCTTC | CASSYPYGRVDEQFF
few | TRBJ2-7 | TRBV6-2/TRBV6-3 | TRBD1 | TGTGCCAGCAGTTCCGCCAGGGGGACAGGGGGATACGAGCAGTACTTC | CASSSARGTGGYEQYF
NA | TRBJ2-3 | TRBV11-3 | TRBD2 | TGTGCCAGCAGCTTACCTAGCGGGACGAGGGATACGCAGTATTTT | CASSLPSGTRDTQYF
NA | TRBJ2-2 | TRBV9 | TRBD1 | TGTGCCAGCAGCGTAGACCCGGGACAGGGGGCATTAGGGGAGCTGTTTTTT | CASSVDPGQGALGELFF
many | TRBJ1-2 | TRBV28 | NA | TGTGCCAGCTTGGGACGGGTCTATGGCTACACCTTC | CASLGRVYGYTF
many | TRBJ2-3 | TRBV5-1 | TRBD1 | TGCGCCAGCAGGGGACAGGCCCCAGATACGCAGTATTTT | CASRGQAPDTQYF
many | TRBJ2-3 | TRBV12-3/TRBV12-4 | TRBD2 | TGTGCCAGCAACACAGGTAGCGGGAGAGGAATGACAGATACGCAGTATTTT | CASNTGSGRGMTDTQYF
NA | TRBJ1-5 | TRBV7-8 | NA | TGTGCCAGCAGCTTAAGTCGTCAGAGCAATCAGCCCCAGCATTTT | CASSLSRQSNQPQHF
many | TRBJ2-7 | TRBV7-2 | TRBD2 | TGTGCCAGCAGCTTCCTAGCGGGGCACTCCTACGAGCAGTACTTC | CASSFLAGHSYEQYF
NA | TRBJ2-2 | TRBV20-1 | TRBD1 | TGCAATGCTAGAGGGGACAGGGAAAGGATACGCAAGCTGTTTTTT | CNARGDRERIRKLFF
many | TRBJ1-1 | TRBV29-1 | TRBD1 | TGCAGCGTTGGAGGGACAGGGGGTGGCACTGAAGCTTTCTTT | CSVGGTGGGTEAFF
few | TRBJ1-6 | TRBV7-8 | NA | TGTGCCAGCAGCCCCGCGGGGTTTGATTCACCCCTCCACTTT | CASSPAGFDSPLHF
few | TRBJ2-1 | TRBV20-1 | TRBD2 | TGCAGTGCTAGAGTAGCGGGAGGGCCGAGCTCCTACAATGAGCAGTTCTTC | CSARVAGGPSSYNEQFF
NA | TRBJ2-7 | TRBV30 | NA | TGTGCCTGGAGTAACGTCTACGAGCAGTACTTC | CAWSNVYEQYF
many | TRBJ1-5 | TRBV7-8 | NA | TGTGCCAGCAGCTTAGCGGTGGGCTATAGCAATCAGCCCCAGCATTTT | CASSLAVGYSNQPQHF
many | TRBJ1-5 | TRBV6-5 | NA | TGTGCCAGCAGTTATCGGCAGACAGGAGGGGATAGCAATCAGCCCCAGCATTTT | CASSYRQTGGDSNQPQHF
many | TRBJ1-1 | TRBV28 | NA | TGTGCCAGCAGTGGACCTAGGGACACTGAAGCTTTCTTT | CASSGPRDTEAFF
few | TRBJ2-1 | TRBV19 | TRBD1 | TGTGCCAGCCAAGGACAGGGCTACAATGAGCAGTTCTTC | CASQGQGYNEQFF
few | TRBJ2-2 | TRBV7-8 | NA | TGTGCCAGCAGCTTAATATCGGGCCGGGGCACCGGGGAGCTGTTTTTT | CASSLISGRGTGELFF
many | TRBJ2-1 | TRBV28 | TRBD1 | TGTGCCAGCAGTTTAGGGACAGTCGATGAGCAGTTCTTC | CASSLGTVDEQFF
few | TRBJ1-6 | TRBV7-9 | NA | TGTGCCAGCAGCTTATCGGCTACGTCGGATAATTCACCCCTCCACTTT | CASSLSATSDNSPLHF
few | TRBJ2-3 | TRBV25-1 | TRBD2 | TGTGCCAGCAGTGAATCCCCCCCGGGAGGGCCTGGGGGGGGGCCCACAGATACGCAGTATTTT | CASSESPPGGPGGGPTDTQYF
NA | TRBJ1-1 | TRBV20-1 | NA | TGCAGTGCCAGGGCCAGGGAGTACTTTGCGAAAGCTTTCTTT | CSARAREYFAKAFF
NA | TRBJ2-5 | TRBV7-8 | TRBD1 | TGCGCCAGCCGAGACAGGGAAGGGCAAGAGACCCAGTACTTC | CASRDREGQETQYF
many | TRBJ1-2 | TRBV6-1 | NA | TGTGCCAGCAGAGACCCCGGGGCACCCTATGGCTACACCTTC | CASRDPGAPYGYTF
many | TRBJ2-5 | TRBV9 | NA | TGTGCCAGCAGCGTAGCCGGACATCACGGGGAGACCCAGTACTTC | CASSVAGHHGETQYF
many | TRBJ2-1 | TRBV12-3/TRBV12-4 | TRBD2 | TGTGCCAGCACCTCCTCCGGGGGGGGGGTGGATGAGCAGTTCTTC | CASTSSGGGVDEQFF
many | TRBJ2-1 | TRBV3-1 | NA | TGTGCCAGCAGCGATACCTCTAGCTTCGATGAGCAGTTCTTC | CASSDTSSFDEQFF
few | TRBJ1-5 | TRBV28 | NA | TGTGCCAGCATCGGGAGGGGACGCAATCAGCCCCAGCATTTT | CASIGRGRNQPQHF
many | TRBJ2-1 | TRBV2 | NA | TGTGCCAGCAGTGAACGTCTGAACAATGAGCAGTTCTTC | CASSERLNNEQFF
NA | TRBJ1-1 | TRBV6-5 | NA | TGTGCCAGCAGTTACTCGACCAACGGAGGGTTAGCTTTCTTT | CASSYSTNGGLAFF
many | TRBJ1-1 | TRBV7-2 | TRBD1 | TGTGCCAGCAGGTTAACAGGGGCCGGCACTGAAGCTTTCTTT | CASRLTGAGTEAFF
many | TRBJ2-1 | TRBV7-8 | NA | TGTGCCAGCAGCGCGGACTTAAACAATGAGCAGTTCTTC | CASSADLNNEQFF
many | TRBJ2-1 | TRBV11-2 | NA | TGTGCCAGCAGCTTAGTAGTGCAGTCGAGCTCCTACAATGAGCAGTTCTTC | CASSLVVQSSSYNEQFF
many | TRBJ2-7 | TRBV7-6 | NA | TGTGCCAGCAGCTCGACAGAATCCTACGAGCAGTACTTC | CASSSTESYEQYF
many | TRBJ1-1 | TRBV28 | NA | TGTGCCAGCAGTTTTAGCCTGGGCACTGAAGCTTTCTTT | CASSFSLGTEAFF
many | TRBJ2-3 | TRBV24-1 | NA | TGTGCCACCGCCGGAGGGAGCACAGATACGCAGTATTTT | CATAGGSTDTQYF
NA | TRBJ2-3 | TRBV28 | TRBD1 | TGTGCCAGCAGTTTATTTGAGGGGGCAAACACAGATACGCAGTATTTT | CASSLFEGANTDTQYF
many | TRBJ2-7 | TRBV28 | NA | TGTGCCAGCAGTTTCTACTACGAGCAGTACTTC | CASSFYYEQYF
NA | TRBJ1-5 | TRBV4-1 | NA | TGCGCCAGCAGCCAAGGTTCAGGGGCAGGGCAGCCCCAGCATTTT | CASSQGSGAGQPQHF